This TCR beta chain was identified during a study of CD8 T cells in ankylosing spondylitis. Broader study findings: As reported, disease-linked clones showed significant enrichment in matched ankylosing spondylitis synovial fluid. A number of the motif variants had already been described in reactive arthritis synovial fluid and blood. Seemingly distinctive of ankylosing spondylitis blood was a TCR beta motif formed by eight highly homologous variants.

As to this clonotype: The antigen is not known.

CDR1 SGHTA and CDR2 FQGNSA come from the germline V gene. Trimming removed 0 bases from V and 2 bases from J, with 11 bases in between. This CDR3 region has 15 residues. Making the TCR beta libraries involved quantitative 5'-RACE with molecular barcodes. TCRdb independently ran MiXCR on the 5' RACE reads; one entry per CDR3 protein. The sample yields fewer than 400,000 distinct CDR3 sequences, about a fifth seen once. The origin of this receptor is a male donor with ankylosing spondylitis. V gene TRBV7-2 combines with J gene TRBJ2-7, with unresolved D. Specimen: blood, either unsorted or a sorted T cell fraction (not recorded which). The chain's CDR3 is CASSLAPRVTYEQYF. In nucleotides, the CDR3 is TGTGCCAGCAGCTTAGCCCCTCGAGTGACCTACGAGCAGTACTTC.